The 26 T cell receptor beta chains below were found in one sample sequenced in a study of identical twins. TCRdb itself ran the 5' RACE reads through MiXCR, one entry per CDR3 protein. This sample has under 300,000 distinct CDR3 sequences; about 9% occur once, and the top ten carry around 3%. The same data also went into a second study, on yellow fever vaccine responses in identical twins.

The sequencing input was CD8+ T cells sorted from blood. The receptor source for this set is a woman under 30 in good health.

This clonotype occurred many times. CDR3 DNA: TGTGCCACCAGCACCCGCATTTCGAGCACAGATACGCAGTATTTT. As protein: CATSTRISSTDTQYF. The gene calls are TRBV15 and TRBJ2-3; no clear D gene. Germline CDR1 LNHNV, CDR2 YYDKDF (reference sequence). Trimming pared 4 bases from V and 0 bases from J, leaving 11 bases between. The CDR3 runs 15 residues.

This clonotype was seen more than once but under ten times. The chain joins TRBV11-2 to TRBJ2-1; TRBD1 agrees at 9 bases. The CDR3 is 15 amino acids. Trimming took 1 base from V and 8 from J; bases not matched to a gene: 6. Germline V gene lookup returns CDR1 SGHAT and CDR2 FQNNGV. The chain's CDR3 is CASSLGDRAVDEQFF. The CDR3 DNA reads TGTGCCAGCAGCTTAGGGGACAGGGCGGTCGATGAGCAGTTCTTC.

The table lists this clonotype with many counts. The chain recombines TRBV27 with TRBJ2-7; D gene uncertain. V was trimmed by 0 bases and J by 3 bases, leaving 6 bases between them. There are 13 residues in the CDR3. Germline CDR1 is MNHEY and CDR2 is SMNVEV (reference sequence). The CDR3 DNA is TGTGCCAGCAGTTTATCGAATCTCTACGAGCAGTACTTC. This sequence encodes CASSLSNLYEQYF.

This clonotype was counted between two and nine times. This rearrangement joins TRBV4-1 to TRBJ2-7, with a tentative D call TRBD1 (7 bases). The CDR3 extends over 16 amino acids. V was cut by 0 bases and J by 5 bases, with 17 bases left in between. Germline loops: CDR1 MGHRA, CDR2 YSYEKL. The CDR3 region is CASSQDYDREVDEQYF. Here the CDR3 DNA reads TGCGCCAGCAGCCAAGATTATGACAGGGAGGTCGACGAGCAGTACTTC.

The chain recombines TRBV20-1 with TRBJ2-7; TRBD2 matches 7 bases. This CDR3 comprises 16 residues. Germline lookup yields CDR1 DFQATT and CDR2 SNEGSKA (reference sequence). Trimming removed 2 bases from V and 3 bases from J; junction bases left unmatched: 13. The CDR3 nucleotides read TGCAGTGCTAGACCCCTGACGGGACTAACCTACTACGAGCAGTACTTC. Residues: CSARPLTGLTYYEQYF.

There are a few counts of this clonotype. The CDR3 bases are TGTGCCAGCAGTTTATATAAAGAGACCCAGTACTTC. This encodes CASSLYKETQYF. The genes are TRBV27 and TRBJ2-5, with D uncertain. Per germline, CDR1 MNHEY and CDR2 SMNVEV (reference sequence). The CDR3 sequence is 12 residues long. Trimming took 1 base from V and 3 from J, leaving 3 bases between them.

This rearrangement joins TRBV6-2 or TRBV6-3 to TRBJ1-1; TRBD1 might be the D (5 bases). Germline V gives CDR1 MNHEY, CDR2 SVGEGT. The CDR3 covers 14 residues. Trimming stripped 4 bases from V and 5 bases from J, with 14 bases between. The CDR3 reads CASSFAGSGTEAFF. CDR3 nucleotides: TGTGCCAGCAGTTTCGCAGGGAGTGGTACTGAAGCTTTCTTT.

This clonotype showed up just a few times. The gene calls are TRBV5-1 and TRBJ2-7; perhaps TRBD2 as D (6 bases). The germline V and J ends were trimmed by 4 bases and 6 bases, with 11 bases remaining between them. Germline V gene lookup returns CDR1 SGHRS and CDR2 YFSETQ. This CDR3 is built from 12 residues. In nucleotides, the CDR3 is TGCGCCAGCAGCCTGGAGGGCGCCGAGCAGTACTTC. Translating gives CASSLEGAEQYF.

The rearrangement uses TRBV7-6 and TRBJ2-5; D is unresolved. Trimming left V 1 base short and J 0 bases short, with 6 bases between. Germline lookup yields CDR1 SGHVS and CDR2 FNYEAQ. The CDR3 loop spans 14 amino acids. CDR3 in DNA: TGTGCCAGCAGCTTAGTGACATACCAAGAGACCCAGTACTTC. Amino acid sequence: CASSLVTYQETQYF.

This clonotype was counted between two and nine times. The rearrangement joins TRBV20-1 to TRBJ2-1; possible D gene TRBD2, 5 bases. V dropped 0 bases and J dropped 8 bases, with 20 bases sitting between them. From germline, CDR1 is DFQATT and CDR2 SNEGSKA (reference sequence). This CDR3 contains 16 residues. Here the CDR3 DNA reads TGCAGTGCTAGAGATTTAAGAGGGATGAGGTTCGATGAGCAGTTCTTC. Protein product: CSARDLRGMRFDEQFF.

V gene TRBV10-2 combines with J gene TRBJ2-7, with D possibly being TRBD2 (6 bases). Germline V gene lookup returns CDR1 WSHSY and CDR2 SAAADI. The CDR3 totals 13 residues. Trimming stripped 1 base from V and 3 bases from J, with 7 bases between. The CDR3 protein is CASSEWRGYEQYF. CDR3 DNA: TGCGCCAGCAGTGAGTGGCGGGGCTACGAGCAGTACTTC.

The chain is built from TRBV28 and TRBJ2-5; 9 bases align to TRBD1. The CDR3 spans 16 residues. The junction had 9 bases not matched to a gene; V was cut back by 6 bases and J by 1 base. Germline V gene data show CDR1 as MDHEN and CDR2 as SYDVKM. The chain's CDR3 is CASRRDREPIQETQYF. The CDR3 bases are TGTGCCAGCAGAAGGGACAGGGAGCCGATCCAAGAGACCCAGTACTTC.

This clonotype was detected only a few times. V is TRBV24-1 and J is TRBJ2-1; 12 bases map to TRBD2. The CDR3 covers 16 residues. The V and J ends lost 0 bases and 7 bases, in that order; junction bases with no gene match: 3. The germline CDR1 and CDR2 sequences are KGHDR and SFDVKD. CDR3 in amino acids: CATSDLLAGGRNEQFF. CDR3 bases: TGTGCCACCAGTGATTTGCTAGCGGGGGGGCGAAATGAGCAGTTCTTC.

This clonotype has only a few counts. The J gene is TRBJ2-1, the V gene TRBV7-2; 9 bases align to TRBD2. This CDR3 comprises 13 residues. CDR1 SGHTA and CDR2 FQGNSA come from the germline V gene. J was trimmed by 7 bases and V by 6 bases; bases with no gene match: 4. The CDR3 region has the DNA TGTGCCAGCAGAGCTAGCGGGGATAATGAGCAGTTCTTC. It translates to CASRASGDNEQFF.

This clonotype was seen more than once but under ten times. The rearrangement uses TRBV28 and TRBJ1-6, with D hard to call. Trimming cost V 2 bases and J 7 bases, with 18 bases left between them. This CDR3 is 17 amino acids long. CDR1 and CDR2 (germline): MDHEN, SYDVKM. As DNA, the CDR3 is TGTGCCAGCAGTTTACTGGTGATTGTAGAGACGAATTCACCCCTCCACTTT. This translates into CASSLLVIVETNSPLHF.

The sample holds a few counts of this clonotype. The CDR3 DNA reads as TGTGCCAGCAGCCCGAAAGGACAGGGGATCTACGAGCAGTACTTC. Translating it yields CASSPKGQGIYEQYF. The chain carries TRBV3-1 and TRBJ2-7, with 9 bases lining up with TRBD1. The germline gives CDR1 LGHDT, CDR2 YNNKEL (reference sequence). The CDR3 consists of 15 residues. V dropped 4 bases and J dropped 3; count of bases not matched to a gene: 7.

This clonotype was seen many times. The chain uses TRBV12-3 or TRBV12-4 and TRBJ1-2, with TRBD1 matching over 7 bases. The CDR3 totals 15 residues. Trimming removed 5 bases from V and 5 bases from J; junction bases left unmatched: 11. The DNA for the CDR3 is TGTGCCAGCAGTCCCATCCCGACAGGGTGGTATGGCTACACCTTC. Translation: CASSPIPTGWYGYTF.

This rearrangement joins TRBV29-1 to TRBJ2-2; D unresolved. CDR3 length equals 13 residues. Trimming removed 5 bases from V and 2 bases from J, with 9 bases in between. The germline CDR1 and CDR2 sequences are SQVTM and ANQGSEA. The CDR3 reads CSVIQTNTGELFF. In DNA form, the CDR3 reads TGCAGCGTTATACAGACCAACACCGGGGAGCTGTTTTTT.

The chain's CDR3 is CASSYSSGSNEQYF. CDR3 DNA sequence: TGTGCCAGCAGTTATTCCAGCGGGAGTAACGAGCAGTACTTC. The rearrangement uses TRBV6-5 and TRBJ2-7; 8 bases fit TRBD2. The V segment lost 3 bases and the J segment 5 bases; nucleotides outside the gene matches: 6. Germline V gene data show CDR1 as MNHEY and CDR2 as SVGAGI. The CDR3 sequence is 14 residues long.

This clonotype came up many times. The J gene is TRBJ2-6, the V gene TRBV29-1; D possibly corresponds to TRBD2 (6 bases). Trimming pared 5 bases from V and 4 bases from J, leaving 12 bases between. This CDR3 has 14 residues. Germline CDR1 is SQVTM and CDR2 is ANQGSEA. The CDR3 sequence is CSVNPGDGANVLTF. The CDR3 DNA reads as TGCAGCGTTAATCCGGGGGACGGGGCCAACGTCCTGACTTTC.

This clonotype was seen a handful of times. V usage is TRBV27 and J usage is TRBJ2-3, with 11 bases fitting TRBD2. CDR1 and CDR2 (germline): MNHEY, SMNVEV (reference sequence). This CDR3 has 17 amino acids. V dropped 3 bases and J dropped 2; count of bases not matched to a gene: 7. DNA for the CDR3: TGTGCCAGCAGTTTCCCAGGGACTAGCGGACTCACAGATACGCAGTATTTT. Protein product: CASSFPGTSGLTDTQYF.

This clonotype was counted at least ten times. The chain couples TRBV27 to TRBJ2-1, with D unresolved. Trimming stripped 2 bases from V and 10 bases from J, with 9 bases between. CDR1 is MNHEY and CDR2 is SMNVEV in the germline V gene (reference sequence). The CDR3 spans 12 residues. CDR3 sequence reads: CASSLRSREQFF. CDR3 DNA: TGTGCCAGCAGTTTACGCTCTAGAGAGCAGTTCTTC.

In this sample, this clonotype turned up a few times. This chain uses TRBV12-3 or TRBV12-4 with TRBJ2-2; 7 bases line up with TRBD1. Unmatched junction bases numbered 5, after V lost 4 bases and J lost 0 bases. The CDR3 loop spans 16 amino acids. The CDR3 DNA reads TGTGCCAGCAGTTCCCCGGGACAGCCGAACACCGGGGAGCTGTTTTTT. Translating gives CASSSPGQPNTGELFF.

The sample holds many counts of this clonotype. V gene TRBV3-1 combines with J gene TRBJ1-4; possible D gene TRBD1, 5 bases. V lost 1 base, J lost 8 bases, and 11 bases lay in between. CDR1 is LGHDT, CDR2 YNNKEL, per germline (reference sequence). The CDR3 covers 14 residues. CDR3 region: CASSQVGTGEKLFF. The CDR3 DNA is TGTGCCAGCAGCCAAGTCGGGACCGGGGAAAAACTGTTTTTT. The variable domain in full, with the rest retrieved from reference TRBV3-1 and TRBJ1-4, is DTAVSQTPKYLVTQMGNDKSIKCEQNLGHDTMYWYKQDSKKFLKIMFSYNNKELIINETVPNRFSPKSPDKAHLNLHINSLELGDSAVYFCASSQVGTGEKLFFGSGTQLSVL.

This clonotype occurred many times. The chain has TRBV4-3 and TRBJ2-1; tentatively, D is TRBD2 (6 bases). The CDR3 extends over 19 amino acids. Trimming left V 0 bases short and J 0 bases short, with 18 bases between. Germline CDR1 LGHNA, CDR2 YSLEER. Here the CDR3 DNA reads TGCGCCAGCAGCCAAGATTGGGGGGACTTTATGAGCTCCTACAATGAGCAGTTCTTC. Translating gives CASSQDWGDFMSSYNEQFF.

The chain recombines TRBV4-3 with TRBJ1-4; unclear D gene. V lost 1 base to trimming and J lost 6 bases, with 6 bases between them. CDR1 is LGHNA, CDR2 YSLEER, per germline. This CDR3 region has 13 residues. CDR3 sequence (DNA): TGCGCCAGCAGCCAAGGAGCTTATGAAAAACTGTTTTTT. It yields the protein CASSQGAYEKLFF.